This T cell receptor beta chain was observed in a study of OX40 agonist ivuxolimab in advanced cancers. Germline assignment: CDR1 MNHNY and CDR2 SVGAGI (reference sequence). The V gene lost 4 bases and the J gene lost 5 bases, with 13 bases spanning the gap. The CDR3 is 14 residues long. Data came from immunoSEQ multiplex PCR; TCRdb stores just in-frame clones and leaves some out. The sample records around 150,000 clones, 94% being singletons. About this clone: Its specificity is not known.

General study points: Not determined was the antigen specificity of the expanded peripheral T cells.

The chain has TRBV6-6 and TRBJ2-3; tentative D call: TRBD1 (6 bases). Sequenced here: CD4+ or CD8+ T cells sorted from blood, sampled in a trial of the OX40 agonist ivuxolimab. This TCR derives from an adult with an advanced solid tumor such as melanoma, head and neck, liver or kidney cancer. CDR3 protein: CASSLTGSGDTQYF. CDR3 in DNA: TGTGCCAGCAGTTTGACAGGATCGGGAGATACGCAGTATTTT.